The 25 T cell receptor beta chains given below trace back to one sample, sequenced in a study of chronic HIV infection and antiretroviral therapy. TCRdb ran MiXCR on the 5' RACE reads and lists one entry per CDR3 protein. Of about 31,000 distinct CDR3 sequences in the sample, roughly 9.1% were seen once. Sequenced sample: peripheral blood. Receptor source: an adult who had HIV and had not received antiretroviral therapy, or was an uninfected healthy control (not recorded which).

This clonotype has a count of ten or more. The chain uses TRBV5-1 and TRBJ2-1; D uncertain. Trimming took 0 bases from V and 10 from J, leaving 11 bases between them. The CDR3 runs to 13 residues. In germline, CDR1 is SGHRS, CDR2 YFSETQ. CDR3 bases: TGCGCCAGCAGCTTGGTGGGGAAGGAAGAGCAGTTCTTC. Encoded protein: CASSLVGKEEQFF. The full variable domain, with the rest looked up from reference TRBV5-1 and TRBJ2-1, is KAGVTQTPRYLIKTRGQQVTLSCSPISGHRSVSWYQQTPGQGLQFLFEYFSETQRNKGNFPGRFSGRQFSNSRSEMNVSTLELGDSALYLCASSLVGKEEQFFGPGTRLTVL.

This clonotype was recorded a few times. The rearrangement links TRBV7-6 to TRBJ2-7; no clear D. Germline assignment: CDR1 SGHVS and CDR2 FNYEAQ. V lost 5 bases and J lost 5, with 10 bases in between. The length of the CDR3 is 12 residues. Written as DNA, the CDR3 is TGTGCCAGCAGCCCCCTGGGGAACGAGCAGTACTTC. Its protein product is CASSPLGNEQYF. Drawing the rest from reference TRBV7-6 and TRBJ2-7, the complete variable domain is GAGVSQSPRYKVTKRGQDVALRCDPISGHVSLYWYRQALGQGPEFLTYFNYEAQQDKSGLPNDRFSAERPEGSISTLTIQRTEQRDSAMYRCASSPLGNEQYFGPGTRLTVT.

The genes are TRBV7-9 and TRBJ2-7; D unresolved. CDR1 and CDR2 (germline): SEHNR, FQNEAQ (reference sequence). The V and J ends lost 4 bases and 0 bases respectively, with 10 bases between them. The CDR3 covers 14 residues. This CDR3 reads CASSWSTSSYEQYF. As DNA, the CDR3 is TGTGCCAGCAGCTGGAGCACCAGCTCCTACGAGCAGTACTTC.

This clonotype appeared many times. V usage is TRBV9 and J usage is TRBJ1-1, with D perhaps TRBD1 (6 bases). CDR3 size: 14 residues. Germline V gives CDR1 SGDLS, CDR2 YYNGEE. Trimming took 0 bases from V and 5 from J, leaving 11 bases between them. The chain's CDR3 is CASSVGGAMTEAFF. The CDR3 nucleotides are TGTGCCAGCAGCGTAGGGGGGGCCATGACTGAAGCTTTCTTT.

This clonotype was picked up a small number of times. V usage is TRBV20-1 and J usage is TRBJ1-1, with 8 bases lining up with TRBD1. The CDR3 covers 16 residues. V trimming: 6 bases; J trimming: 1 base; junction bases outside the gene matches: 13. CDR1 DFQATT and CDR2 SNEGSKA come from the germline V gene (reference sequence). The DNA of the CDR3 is TGCAGTGCGCCGAAGGAGGGGGACAGGACGAACACTGAAGCTTTCTTT. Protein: CSAPKEGDRTNTEAFF.

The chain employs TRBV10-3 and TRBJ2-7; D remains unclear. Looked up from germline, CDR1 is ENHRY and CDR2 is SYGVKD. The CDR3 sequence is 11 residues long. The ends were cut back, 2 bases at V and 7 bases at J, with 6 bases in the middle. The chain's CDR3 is CAISEIEEQYF. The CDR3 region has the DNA TGTGCCATCAGTGAGATAGAAGAGCAGTACTTC.

The CDR3 DNA sequence: TGTGCCAGCAGCTCCGGGACATCGAAGAGCTCCTATAATTCACCCCTCCACTTT. Amino acid sequence: CASSSGTSKSSYNSPLHF. The V and J genes are TRBV3-1 and TRBJ1-6; possibly TRBD1 for D (6 bases). Germline V CDR1 and CDR2: LGHDT, YNNKEL (reference sequence). CDR3 size: 18 residues. The V and J ends lost 5 bases and 0 bases respectively, with 17 bases between them.

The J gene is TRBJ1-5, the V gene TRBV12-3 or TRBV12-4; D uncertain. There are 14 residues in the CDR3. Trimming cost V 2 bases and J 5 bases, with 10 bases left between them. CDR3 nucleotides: TGTGCCAGCAGTTTAATCCCGGAAGATCAGCCCCAGCATTTT. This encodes CASSLIPEDQPQHF.

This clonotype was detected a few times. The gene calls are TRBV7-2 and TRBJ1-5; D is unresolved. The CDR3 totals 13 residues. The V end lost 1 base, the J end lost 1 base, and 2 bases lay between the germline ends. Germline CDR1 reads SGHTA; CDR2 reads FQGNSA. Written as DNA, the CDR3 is TGTGCCAGCAGCTTAGACAGCAATCAGCCCCAGCATTTT. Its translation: CASSLDSNQPQHF.

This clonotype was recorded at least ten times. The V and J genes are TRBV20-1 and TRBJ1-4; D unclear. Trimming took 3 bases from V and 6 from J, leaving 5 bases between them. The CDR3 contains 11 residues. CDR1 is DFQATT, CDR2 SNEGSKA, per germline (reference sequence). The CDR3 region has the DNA TGCAGTGCTAGCTGGGATGAAAAACTGTTTTTT. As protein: CSASWDEKLFF.

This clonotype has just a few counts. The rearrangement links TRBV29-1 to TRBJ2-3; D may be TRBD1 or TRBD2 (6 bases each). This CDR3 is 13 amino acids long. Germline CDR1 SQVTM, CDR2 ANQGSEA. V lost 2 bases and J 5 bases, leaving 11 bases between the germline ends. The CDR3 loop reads CSVESGGRDTQYF. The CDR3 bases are TGCAGCGTTGAATCCGGGGGCAGAGATACGCAGTATTTT.

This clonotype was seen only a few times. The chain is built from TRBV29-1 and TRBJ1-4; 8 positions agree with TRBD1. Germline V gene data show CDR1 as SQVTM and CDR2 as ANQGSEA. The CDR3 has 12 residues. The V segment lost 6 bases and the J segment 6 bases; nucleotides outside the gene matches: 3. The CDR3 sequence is CSVGQGYEKLFF. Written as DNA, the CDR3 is TGCAGCGTAGGACAGGGTTATGAAAAACTGTTTTTT.

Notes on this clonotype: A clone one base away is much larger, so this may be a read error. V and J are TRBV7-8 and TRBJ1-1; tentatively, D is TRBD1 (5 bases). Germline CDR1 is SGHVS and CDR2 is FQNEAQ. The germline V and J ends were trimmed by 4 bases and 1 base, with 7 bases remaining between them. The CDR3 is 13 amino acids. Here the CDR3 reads CASSYDRNTEAFF. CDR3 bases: TGTGCCAGCAGCTACGACAGGAACACTGAAGCTTTCTTT.

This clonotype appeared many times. The CDR3 DNA reads TGTGCCAGCAGTTACTCATCAGATATCTACGAGCAGTACTTC. Its translation: CASSYSSDIYEQYF. The chain carries TRBV6-2 or TRBV6-3 and TRBJ2-7, with no clear D. The ends were cut back, 0 bases at V and 3 bases at J, with 9 bases in the middle. The CDR3 is 14 amino acids. CDR1 MNHEY and CDR2 SVGEGT come from the germline V gene.

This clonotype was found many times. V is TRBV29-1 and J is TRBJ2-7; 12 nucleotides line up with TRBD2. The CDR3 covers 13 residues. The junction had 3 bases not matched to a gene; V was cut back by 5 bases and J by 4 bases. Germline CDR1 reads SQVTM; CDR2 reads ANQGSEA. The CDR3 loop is CSVLAGGPYEQYF. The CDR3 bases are TGCAGCGTTCTAGCGGGAGGGCCGTACGAGCAGTACTTC.

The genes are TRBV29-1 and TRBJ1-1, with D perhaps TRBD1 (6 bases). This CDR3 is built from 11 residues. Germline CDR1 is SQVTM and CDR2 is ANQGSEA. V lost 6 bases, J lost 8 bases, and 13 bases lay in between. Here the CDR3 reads CSVPTGREAFF. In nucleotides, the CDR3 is TGCAGCGTGCCTACAGGGAGAGAAGCTTTCTTT.

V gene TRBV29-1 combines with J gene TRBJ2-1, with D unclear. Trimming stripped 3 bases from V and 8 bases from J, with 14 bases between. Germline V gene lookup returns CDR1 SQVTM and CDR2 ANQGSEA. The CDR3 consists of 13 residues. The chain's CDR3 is CSVESRLGYEQFF. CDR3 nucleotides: TGCAGCGTTGAGTCTAGACTGGGCTATGAGCAGTTCTTC.

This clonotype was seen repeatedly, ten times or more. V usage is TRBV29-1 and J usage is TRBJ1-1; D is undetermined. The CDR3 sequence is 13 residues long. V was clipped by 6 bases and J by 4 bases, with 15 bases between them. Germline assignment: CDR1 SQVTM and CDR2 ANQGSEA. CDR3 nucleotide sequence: TGCAGCGTCGGCCACACGGGTGGCACTGAAGCTTTCTTT. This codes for CSVGHTGGTEAFF.

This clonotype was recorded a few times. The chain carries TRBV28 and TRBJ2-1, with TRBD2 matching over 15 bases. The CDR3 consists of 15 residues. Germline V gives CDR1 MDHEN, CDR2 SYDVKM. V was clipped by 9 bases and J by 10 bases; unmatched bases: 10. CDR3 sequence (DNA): TGTGCCAGTGACCGGACTAGCGGGAGGGCTCGGGAGCAGTTCTTC. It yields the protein CASDRTSGRAREQFF.

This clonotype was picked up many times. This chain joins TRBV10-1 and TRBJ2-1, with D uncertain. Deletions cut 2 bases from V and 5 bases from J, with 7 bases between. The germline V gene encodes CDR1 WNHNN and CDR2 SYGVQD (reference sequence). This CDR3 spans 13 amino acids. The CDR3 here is CASSENRNNEQFF. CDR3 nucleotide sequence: TGCGCCAGCAGTGAGAACCGCAACAATGAGCAGTTCTTC.

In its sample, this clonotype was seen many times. The CDR3 sequence: CASSSPPGQGQYSNQPQHF. DNA for the CDR3: TGTGCCAGCAGTTCGCCACCCGGACAGGGCCAATATAGCAATCAGCCCCAGCATTTT. V is TRBV6-2 or TRBV6-3 and J is TRBJ1-5; the match to TRBD1 covers 8 bases. Germline V gene lookup returns CDR1 MNHEY and CDR2 SVGEGT. This CDR3 is 19 amino acids long. The ends lost 4 bases at V and 0 bases at J; junction bases unmatched: 14.

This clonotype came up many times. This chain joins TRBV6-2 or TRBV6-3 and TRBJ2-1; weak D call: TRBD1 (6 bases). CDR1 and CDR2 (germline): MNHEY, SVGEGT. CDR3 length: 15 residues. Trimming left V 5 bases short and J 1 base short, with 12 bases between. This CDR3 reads CASSQGSSSYNEQFF. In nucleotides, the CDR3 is TGTGCCAGCAGTCAGGGGTCCTCGTCCTACAATGAGCAGTTCTTC.

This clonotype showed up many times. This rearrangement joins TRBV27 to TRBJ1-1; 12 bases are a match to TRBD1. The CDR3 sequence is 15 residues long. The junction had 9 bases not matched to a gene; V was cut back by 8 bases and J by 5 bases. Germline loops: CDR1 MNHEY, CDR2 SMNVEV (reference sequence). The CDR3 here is CASSPPGQGATEAFF. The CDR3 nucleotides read TGTGCCAGCTCACCTCCGGGACAGGGGGCTACTGAAGCTTTCTTT.

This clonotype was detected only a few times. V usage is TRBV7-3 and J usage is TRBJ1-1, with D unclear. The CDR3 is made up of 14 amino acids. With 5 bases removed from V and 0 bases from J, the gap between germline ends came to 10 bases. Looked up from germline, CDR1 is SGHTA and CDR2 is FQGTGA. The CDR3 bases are TGTGCCAGCAGCCAAACTCACTTGAACACTGAAGCTTTCTTT. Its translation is CASSQTHLNTEAFF.

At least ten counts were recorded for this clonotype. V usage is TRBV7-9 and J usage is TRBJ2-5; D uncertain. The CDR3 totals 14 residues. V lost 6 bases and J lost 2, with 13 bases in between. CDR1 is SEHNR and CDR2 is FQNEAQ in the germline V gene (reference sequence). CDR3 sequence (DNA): TGTGCCAGCAGGAAGGCGGCAGTTCAAGAGACCCAGTACTTC. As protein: CASRKAAVQETQYF. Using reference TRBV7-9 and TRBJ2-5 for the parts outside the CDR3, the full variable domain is DTGVSQNPRHKITKRGQNVTFRCDPISEHNRLYWYRQTLGQGPEFLTYFQNEAQLEKSRLLSDRFSAERPKGSFSTLEIQRTEQGDSAMYLCASRKAAVQETQYFGPGTRLLVL.